Sequencing of this T cell receptor beta chain was carried out in a study of T cells in Graves' hyperthyroidism and ophthalmopathy. The study left out patients who had uncontrolled infection, other autoimmune disease, pregnancy or lactation. Diagnostic decisions used clinical symptoms, serum thyroxine and TRAb, thyroid ultrasound and orbital computed tomography. There are 11 residues in the CDR3. Per the germline V gene, CDR1 is SGDLS and CDR2 is YYNGEE. The V end lost 5 bases, the J end lost 11 bases, and 11 bases lay between the germline ends. RNA transcripts gave rise to amplified TCR beta CDR3 regions. Primed by the HTBI set, a first-round RT-PCR was run on the TCR CDR3. TCRdb reprocessed the multiplex PCR reads with MiXCR, giving one entry per CDR3 protein. This sample carries 75,000 to 100,000 distinct CDR3 sequences, about 37% of them seen once, and the ten largest clones take about 9.4%.

This clonotype was sampled from a woman between 25 and 40 years old with Graves' hyperthyroidism. The V call is TRBV9, the J call TRBJ1-5; D gene unclear. The sequencing input was peripheral blood or thyroid tissue (not recorded which). The CDR3, as DNA: TGTGCCAGCAGTTTTGAAGAGACCCAGCATTTT. Translated, it gives CASSFEETQHF.